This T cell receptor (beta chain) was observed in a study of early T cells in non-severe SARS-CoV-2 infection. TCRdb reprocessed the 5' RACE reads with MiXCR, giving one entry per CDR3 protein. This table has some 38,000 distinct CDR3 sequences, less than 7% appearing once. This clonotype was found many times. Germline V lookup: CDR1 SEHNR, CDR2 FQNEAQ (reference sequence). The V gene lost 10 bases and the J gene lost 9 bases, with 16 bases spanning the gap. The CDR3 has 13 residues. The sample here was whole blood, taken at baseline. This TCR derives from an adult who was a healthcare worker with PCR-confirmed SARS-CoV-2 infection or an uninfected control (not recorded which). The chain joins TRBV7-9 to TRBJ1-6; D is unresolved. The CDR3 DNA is TGTGCCATCCCCCACGGGGTGGGTTCACCCCTCCACTTT. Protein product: CAIPHGVGSPLHF.